The TCR beta chain under discussion was sequenced for a study of blood T cell repertoires in COVID-19. This clone occurred a few times. Germline assignment: CDR1 SGHAT and CDR2 FQNNGV. The CDR3 sequence is 16 residues long. The V gene end was trimmed by 1 base and the J gene end by 8 bases; junction bases not matched to a gene: 12. Generated by immunoSEQ multiplex PCR, the TCRdb table keeps only in-frame clones and is missing some. The sample shows 60,000 or so clones, roughly 85% of them seen only once. Material for sequencing was peripheral blood. The sequence was collected from a human donor in a cohort sampled during active COVID-19. This rearrangement joins TRBV11-2 to TRBJ2-7; 9 bases are shared with TRBD2. The CDR3 DNA reads TGTGCCAGCAGCTTAGGTCTAGCGGGGACTACGTCCCAGCAGTACTTC. Protein product: CASSLGLAGTTSQQYF.